The T cell receptor (beta chain) described here comes from a study of OX40 agonist ivuxolimab in advanced cancers. Study-wide results and caveats: Compared with CD4+, CD8+ T cells on average had more expanded clones. At 0.1 to 3.0 mg/kg, clonal expansion of CD4+ and CD8+ blood T cells had occurred by week 6.

Generated by immunoSEQ multiplex PCR, the TCRdb table keeps only in-frame clones and is missing some. The sample has 74,000 or so clones; 80% to 90% are singletons. As concerns this clone: Its antigen is not identified. One end of the junction fails to match germline, which may point to a read error.

The CDR3 runs to 11 residues. Germline V gene lookup returns CDR1 MNHNS and CDR2 SASEGT. V and J are TRBV6-1 and TRBJ2-6, with D possibly TRBD2 on 6 matching bases. This TCR was recovered from an adult with an advanced solid tumor such as melanoma, head and neck, liver or kidney cancer. The sample here was CD4+ or CD8+ T cells sorted from blood, taken in a trial of the OX40 agonist ivuxolimab. In DNA, the CDR3 is TGTGCCAGCAGTGCCGCGTGGAGGGGATATTTC. Protein: CASSAAWRGYF.